Listed here is a single TCR beta chain. Its antigen remains unknown. These data belong to a study of radiotherapy plus CTLA-4 blockade in lung cancer. Study at large: Across the patients, objective responses occurred in about 18%, and disease control in roughly 33%. Study findings and constraints: Clones derived from tumor TCRs expanded in blood after radiotherapy plus ipilimumab. Increased serum interferon-beta after radiation also reportedly predicted response strongly.

Lung cancer patients with chemo-refractory metastatic non-small-cell disease were given focal radiation plus CTLA-4 blockade with ipilimumab. The repertoire was sequenced with immunoSEQ multiplex PCR; TCRdb's copy has only in-frame clones and lacks some. The sample holds tens of thousands of clones; around 69% are singletons and the top ten take roughly 11%. The CDR3 contains 16 residues. Germline lookup yields CDR1 MDHEN and CDR2 SYDVKM. V shed 4 bases and J shed 3 bases, with 18 bases lying between them. The chain is built from TRBV28 and TRBJ1-2; possibly TRBD1 for D (5 bases). The sample in question was peripheral blood, obtained from a patient treated with radiotherapy plus ipilimumab. This TCR came from a human donor with non-small cell lung cancer who had stable disease on radiotherapy plus ipilimumab. CDR3 amino acids: CASSSPTAGRDYGYTF. Written as DNA, the CDR3 is TGTGCCAGCAGTTCTCCGACAGCCGGTAGGGACTATGGCTACACCTTC.